Sequencing of this TCR beta chain was carried out in a study of spatial heterogeneity in lung cancer. On the study more broadly: Sequences of the beta chain were consistently detected in greater numbers than alpha-chain sequences. Every unique TCR and UMI combination, on average, appeared more than ten times in raw reads.

Regarding time point: sample taken at primary tumor resection. Unsorted samples of tumor, nontumor lung or frozen PBMC had their whole RNA sequenced. The CDR3 extends over 15 amino acids. V gave up 6 bases and J gave up 6 bases, with 21 bases separating them. The germline CDR1 and CDR2 sequences are KGHSH and LQKENI. TCRdb ran MiXCR on the 5' RACE reads and lists one entry per CDR3 protein. The sample records about 4,200 distinct CDR3 sequences, about 5.7% being singletons. This clonotype is medium-sized by share. Its specificity is not known. Study-level results: The number of expanded tumor alpha and beta chains correlated with mutation number. It was estimated that coverage of tumor T cells reached 6% to 8% for alpha chains and 13% for beta chains.

The chain employs TRBV18 and TRBJ2-7; tentative D call: TRBD2 (7 bases). This specimen was lung tumor tissue, taken at surgery. The sequence was collected from a male donor with early-stage non-small cell lung cancer. The CDR3 region is CASSFKGGRISEQYF. The DNA for the CDR3 is TGTGCCAGCTCCTTCAAGGGGGGGCGAATCAGCGAGCAGTACTTC. Full variable domain (rest looked up from reference TRBV18 and TRBJ2-7): NAGVMQNPRHLVRRRGQEARLRCSPMKGHSHVYWYRQLPEEGLKFMVYLQKENIIDESGMPKERFSAEFPKEGPSILRIQQVVRGDSAAYFCASSFKGGRISEQYFGPGTRLTVT.